These 32 T cell receptor beta chains were all obtained from the same sample, sequenced in a study of blood T cell repertoires in COVID-19. Assay: immunoSEQ multiplex PCR; the TCRdb copy retains only in-frame clones and omits some. The table has roughly 300,000 clones, approximately 83% seen once. Material: PBMCs or T cells enriched from blood (not recorded which). These receptors originate from a woman aged 40 to 55 with acute COVID-19.

CDR3 nucleotide sequence: TGTGCCAGCAGCGTAGAACAGGGTAATGAGCAGTTCTTC. This translates into CASSVEQGNEQFF. The chain carries TRBV9 and TRBJ2-1; D may be TRBD1 (6 bases). Trimming pared 0 bases from V and 7 bases from J, leaving 8 bases between. The CDR3 covers 13 residues. Germline V gives CDR1 SGDLS, CDR2 YYNGEE.

The chain couples TRBV7-3 to TRBJ2-3; D is ambiguous. V lost 5 bases and J 10 bases, leaving 16 bases between the germline ends. Germline assignment: CDR1 SGHTA and CDR2 FQGTGA. The CDR3 runs 13 residues. The CDR3 spells CASSDQGALPQYF. The CDR3 DNA is TGTGCCAGCAGCGACCAAGGAGCCCTACCGCAGTATTTT.

This clone was counted a single time. The V call is TRBV5-4, the J call TRBJ1-1, with TRBD1 as a possible D gene (5 bases). Germline-derived CDR1 and CDR2 are SGHNT and YYREEE (reference sequence). This CDR3 region has 13 residues. The V end lost 4 bases, the J end lost 1 base, and 8 bases lay between the germline ends. The CDR3 DNA reads TGTGCCAGCAGCAGGACATCGAACACTGAAGCTTTCTTT. Translated: CASSRTSNTEAFF.

The chain couples TRBV19 to TRBJ1-5; TRBD1 is a possible D gene (6 bases). The germline V and J ends were trimmed by 5 bases and 5 bases, with 16 bases remaining between them. Germline V gene data show CDR1 as LNHDA and CDR2 as SQIVND (reference sequence). The length of the CDR3 is 15 residues. The CDR3 DNA reads as TGTGCCAGTAGTTCTACGGGGGGCAGCTATCAGCCCCAGCATTTT. It encodes CASSSTGGSYQPQHF.

Many counts were recorded for this clone. The chain carries TRBV9 and TRBJ1-2; D perhaps matches TRBD1 (6 bases). CDR1 is SGDLS, CDR2 YYNGEE, per germline. The V gene lost 5 bases and the J gene lost 2 bases, with 13 bases spanning the gap. The CDR3 totals 14 residues. The DNA for the CDR3 is TGTGCCAGCAGAGGACAGCAGTGGAACTATGGCTACACCTTC. The encoded protein is CASRGQQWNYGYTF.

The chain couples TRBV7-2 to TRBJ1-6, with 9 bases that match TRBD1. The CDR3 consists of 16 residues. V shed 1 base, J shed 6 bases, and the junction held 4 bases outside the gene matches. CDR1 is SGHTA and CDR2 is FQGNSA in the germline V gene. DNA for the CDR3: TGTGCCAGCAGCTTAGGTTGGACAGGGGTTAATTCACCCCTCCACTTT. This codes for CASSLGWTGVNSPLHF.

The chain joins TRBV27 to TRBJ2-7, with D unresolved. From germline, CDR1 is MNHEY and CDR2 SMNVEV (reference sequence). The CDR3 contains 16 residues. Trimming took off 3 bases at V and 1 base at J, with 16 bases between the two ends. The DNA for the CDR3 is TGTGCCAGCAGTTTTCTTCCTTTCCAGGCATCCTACGAGCAGTACTTC. Protein: CASSFLPFQASYEQYF.

V is TRBV7-9 and J is TRBJ1-2; 8 bases align to TRBD1. CDR1 and CDR2 from the germline V gene are SEHNR and FQNEAQ (reference sequence). The trim removed 6 bases at V and 4 bases at J, leaving 19 bases unmatched. The CDR3 length is 18 residues. CDR3 residues: CASSWAAKQGVPSYGYTF. The CDR3 DNA reads as TGTGCCAGCAGTTGGGCCGCAAAACAGGGGGTGCCCAGCTATGGCTACACCTTC.

V and J are TRBV11-3 and TRBJ2-3; D is ambiguous. Germline values: CDR1 SGHNT, CDR2 YENEEA. The CDR3 is 15 amino acids. V shed 3 bases and J shed 1 base, with 11 bases lying between them. The CDR3 protein is CASSLGTYGTDTQYF. The CDR3 DNA reads as TGTGCCAGCAGCTTGGGCACCTACGGCACAGATACGCAGTATTTT.

The chain is built from TRBV23-1 and TRBJ2-1, with D unclear. TRBV23-1 is filed as an ORF, its function uncertain. The CDR3 covers 16 residues. Trimming removed 0 bases at V and 4 bases at J, with 13 bases between. CDR3 nucleotide sequence: TGCGCCAGCAGTCAATCAGAGGTATCTTATTACAATGAGCAGTTCTTC. Amino acids: CASSQSEVSYYNEQFF.

The chain is built from TRBV19 and TRBJ1-5, with 8 nucleotides matching TRBD1. The junction had 11 bases not matched to a gene; V was cut back by 5 bases and J by 5 bases. Per the germline V gene, CDR1 is LNHDA and CDR2 is SQIVND (reference sequence). CDR3 length: 16 amino acids. In nucleotides, the CDR3 is TGTGCCAGTAGTCTGGACAGGGTCGGCAGAGATCAGCCCCAGCATTTT. Translating it yields CASSLDRVGRDQPQHF.

The chain employs TRBV27 and TRBJ1-6; TRBD1 matches 9 bases. V trimming: 5 bases; J trimming: 10 bases; junction bases outside the gene matches: 6. The CDR3 extends over 14 amino acids. Germline CDR1 and CDR2: MNHEY and SMNVEV (reference sequence). The CDR3 loop is CASSPTGGLSPLHF. The CDR3 DNA reads TGTGCCAGCAGTCCCACAGGGGGCCTATCACCCCTCCACTTT.

The genes are TRBV19 and TRBJ1-1; tentatively, D is TRBD1 (5 bases). V shed 7 bases and J shed 2 bases, with 11 bases lying between them. CDR1 is LNHDA and CDR2 is SQIVND in the germline V gene (reference sequence). This CDR3 is built from 13 residues. This CDR3 is CASTARGNTEAFF. The DNA of the CDR3 is TGTGCCAGTACCGCAAGGGGTAACACTGAAGCTTTCTTT.

The V call is TRBV29-1, the J call TRBJ2-1, with D possibly matching TRBD1 (6 bases). Germline CDR1 and CDR2: SQVTM and ANQGSEA. The CDR3 contains 12 residues. V lost 2 bases to trimming and J lost 9 bases, with 11 bases between them. The CDR3 loop reads CSVEMDSSEQFF. The CDR3 DNA reads as TGCAGCGTTGAAATGGACAGCTCTGAGCAGTTCTTC.

The chain carries TRBV14 and TRBJ1-2, with 7 bases identical to TRBD1. Germline lookup yields CDR1 SGHDN and CDR2 FVKESK. With V trimmed by 3 bases and J by 5 bases, 12 bases remained unmatched. The CDR3 runs to 16 residues. DNA for the CDR3: TGTGCCAGCAGCCACCCCCGGGACAGCTATCGGTATGGCTACACCTTC. Protein product: CASSHPRDSYRYGYTF.

This chain joins TRBV7-9 and TRBJ1-2, with 8 bases aligning to TRBD1. Germline V lookup: CDR1 SEHNR, CDR2 FQNEAQ (reference sequence). Trimming at V came to 4 bases and at J to 4 bases, leaving 5 bases not matched to a gene. The CDR3 contains 14 residues. The CDR3 DNA reads as TGTGCCAGCAGCTCAGACAGGGGTGGCTATGGCTACACCTTC. Protein product: CASSSDRGGYGYTF.

The V and J genes are TRBV5-4 and TRBJ1-1; D gene unclear. Trimming removed 7 bases from V and 2 bases from J, with 21 bases in between. The CDR3 runs 16 residues. Germline V gives CDR1 SGHNT, CDR2 YYREEE (reference sequence). The CDR3 loop is CASGTPGPTGNTEAFF. CDR3 nucleotides: TGTGCCAGCGGCACCCCGGGCCCCACGGGAAACACTGAAGCTTTCTTT. The full variable domain, its missing parts supplied by reference TRBV5-4 and TRBJ1-1, is ETGVTQSPTHLIKTRGQQVTLRCSSQSGHNTVSWYQQALGQGPQFIFQYYREEENGRGNFPPRFSGLQFPNYSSELNVNALELDDSALYLCASGTPGPTGNTEAFFGQGTRLTVV.

The chain has TRBV6-5 and TRBJ1-2, with D tentatively TRBD1 (6 bases). This CDR3 spans 12 amino acids. V was trimmed by 6 bases and J by 5 bases, leaving 10 bases between them. The germline gives CDR1 MNHEY, CDR2 SVGAGI. CDR3 DNA: TGTGCCAGCAGCCCCAGGGGTTATGGCTACACCTTC. Protein product: CASSPRGYGYTF.

This clone was counted between two and nine times. The chain employs TRBV10-2 and TRBJ1-4; 7 bases are a match to TRBD1. The ends lost 5 bases at V and 4 bases at J; junction bases unmatched: 13. Per the germline V gene, CDR1 is WSHSY and CDR2 is SAAADI. CDR3 length equals 17 residues. The CDR3 nucleotides are TGCGCCAGCAGTTGGGGGACAGATAAAACCCGTAATGAAAAACTGTTTTTT. It encodes CASSWGTDKTRNEKLFF.

The J gene is TRBJ2-3, the V gene TRBV9, with D perhaps matching TRBD2 (5 bases). The ends were cut back, 0 bases at V and 3 bases at J, with 14 bases in the middle. CDR3 length: 16 residues. The germline gives CDR1 SGDLS, CDR2 YYNGEE. CDR3: CASSVGVGDGTDTQYF. DNA of the CDR3: TGTGCCAGCAGCGTAGGTGTGGGAGATGGTACAGATACGCAGTATTTT.

This clone was observed a single time. The chain combines TRBV6-1 with TRBJ2-7, with D unresolved. CDR3 size: 11 residues. V was pared by 3 bases and J by 3 bases, with 3 bases between. CDR1 and CDR2 from the germline V gene are MNHNS and SASEGT. CDR3 DNA sequence: TGTGCCAGCAGTGACCGCTACGAGCAGTACTTC. It yields the protein CASSDRYEQYF.

This chain connects TRBV11-2 to TRBJ2-7; D is unresolved. Germline V lookup: CDR1 SGHAT, CDR2 FQNNGV. Trimming shortened V by 2 bases and J by 2 bases, and 7 bases separated the two germline ends. CDR3 length: 13 residues. The CDR3: CASSLSDPYEQYF. The CDR3 DNA sequence: TGTGCCAGCAGCTTATCAGATCCCTACGAGCAGTACTTC.

The chain recombines TRBV7-2 with TRBJ1-1, with TRBD1 matching over 8 bases. Germline V gene sequence: CDR1 SGHTA, CDR2 FQGNSA. The CDR3 is made up of 13 amino acids. V was clipped by 7 bases and J by 0 bases; unmatched bases: 1. DNA for the CDR3: TGTGCCAGCATGACAGGGGTGAACACTGAAGCTTTCTTT. This sequence encodes CASMTGVNTEAFF.

The chain is built from TRBV5-1 and TRBJ1-4; 9 bases agree with TRBD1. Unmatched junction bases numbered 8, after V lost 6 bases and J lost 8 bases. Germline V gene data show CDR1 as SGHRS and CDR2 as YFSETQ. The CDR3 sequence is 14 residues long. CDR3 amino acids: CASKSGTGMEKLFF. The CDR3 DNA is TGCGCCAGCAAATCGGGGACAGGGATGGAAAAACTGTTTTTT.

The rearrangement links TRBV24-1 to TRBJ2-3; D is perhaps TRBD2 (6 bases). Germline values: CDR1 KGHDR, CDR2 SFDVKD. The CDR3 runs 15 residues. V lost 3 bases, J lost 1 base, and 10 bases lay in between. The CDR3 coding sequence is TGTGCCACCAGTGATGCGGGACGAGGCACAGATACGCAGTATTTT. This sequence encodes CATSDAGRGTDTQYF.

The chain has TRBV2 and TRBJ1-6; no clear D. The CDR3 consists of 16 residues. Germline V gene data show CDR1 as SNHLY and CDR2 as FYNNEI. The V end lost 5 bases, the J end lost 10 bases, and 21 bases lay between the germline ends. CDR3 bases: TGTGCCAGCAGTACCCCCAGCGGACCCCAAGGGTCACCCCTCCACTTT. It codes for CASSTPSGPQGSPLHF.

This rearrangement joins TRBV7-3 to TRBJ1-1; no reliable D call. The CDR3 spans 15 residues. Germline V gene lookup returns CDR1 SGHTA and CDR2 FQGTGA. V was cut by 3 bases and J by 0 bases, with 11 bases left in between. The CDR3: CASSLGGSMNTEAFF. Written as DNA, the CDR3 is TGTGCCAGCAGCTTGGGAGGCTCTATGAACACTGAAGCTTTCTTT.

V usage is TRBV6-2 or TRBV6-3 and J usage is TRBJ1-5, with 9 bases lining up with TRBD1. Germline-derived CDR1 and CDR2 are MNHEY and SVGEGT. Trimming took 6 bases from V and 6 from J; bases not matched to a gene: 6. The CDR3 is 14 residues long. This CDR3 is CASRYRGLAQPQHF. The CDR3 bases are TGTGCCAGCAGGTACAGGGGGCTGGCTCAGCCCCAGCATTTT.

The V call is TRBV11-1, the J call TRBJ1-1, with D perhaps TRBD1 (6 bases). Germline V CDR1 and CDR2: SGHAT, FQDESV (reference sequence). The CDR3 totals 14 residues. The V and J ends lost 3 bases and 5 bases respectively, with 13 bases between them. CDR3 in DNA: TGTGCCAGCAGCTTTTTCAGGGGCTCAACTGAAGCTTTCTTT. Amino acid sequence: CASSFFRGSTEAFF.

The chain is built from TRBV27 and TRBJ1-5; 11 bases line up with TRBD1. This CDR3 is built from 15 residues. Germline V gene lookup returns CDR1 MNHEY and CDR2 SMNVEV (reference sequence). Trimming removed 0 bases from V and 13 bases from J; junction bases left unmatched: 8. The DNA for the CDR3 is TGTGCCAGCAGTTTATCCGGGACAGGGGGGCCTACTCAGCATTTT. Translation: CASSLSGTGGPTQHF.

The V gene is TRBV7-8, the J gene TRBJ2-7; perhaps TRBD1 as D (6 bases). The germline V and J ends were trimmed by 4 bases and 5 bases, with 12 bases remaining between them. Germline-derived CDR1 and CDR2 are SGHVS and FQNEAQ. CDR3 length: 13 amino acids. The CDR3 DNA reads as TGTGCCAGCAGCTCCGACAGGCTCAACGAGCAGTACTTC. It specifies CASSSDRLNEQYF.

As DNA, the CDR3 is TGCGCCAGCAGCCAAGATCGAGGAGGGAAGAACACTGAAGCTTTCTTT. Its protein product is CASSQDRGGKNTEAFF. This chain connects TRBV4-1 to TRBJ1-1; D gene ambiguous. The CDR3 extends over 16 amino acids. Germline-derived CDR1 and CDR2 are MGHRA and YSYEKL. V dropped 0 bases and J dropped 1 base, with 12 bases sitting between them.